This T cell receptor beta chain was observed in a study of shared clonotypes between healthy human individuals. Across the study: Used for every donor were three CD4 naive, three CD4 memory, two CD8 naive and one CD8 memory plate. Study results and limitations: Clonotype sharing among donors was expected to depend on sequencing depth.

Some clones are missing from TCRdb's copy, which holds only in-frame ones; the method was immunoSEQ multiplex PCR. The sample yields hundreds of thousands of clones, around 90% seen once. Naive CD8 cells were CD45RO-negative, positively selected for CCR7, excluding terminally differentiated effector memory CD45RA+ cells. In its sample, this clone was seen once. What it recognizes is unknown. The receptor was derived from a man aged 25-45 years in good health. The sequenced sample consisted of naive CD8+ T cells sorted from blood.

Here the CDR3 DNA reads TGTGCCAGCAGTCCGGTAGCGGGAGGAACCTACGAGCAGTACTTC. It yields the protein CASSPVAGGTYEQYF. The chain joins TRBV27 to TRBJ2-7, with TRBD2 identical over 10 bases. Trimming took 5 bases from V and 2 from J; bases not matched to a gene: 6. Germline CDR1 and CDR2: MNHEY and SMNVEV (reference sequence). CDR3 size: 15 residues.